One and the same sample provided the 25 T cell receptor beta chains below, sequenced in a study of blood T cell repertoires in COVID-19. Produced via immunoSEQ multiplex PCR; TCRdb's table is partial and in-frame only. This table holds about 200,000 clones, about nine tenths found once. Sequencing used peripheral blood. These receptor sequences come from a man aged 25-45 years who had recovered from COVID-19.

This clone has just one count. The chain recombines TRBV6-2 or TRBV6-3 with TRBJ2-1; 8 bases match TRBD2. Germline V CDR1 and CDR2: MNHEY, SVGEGT. This CDR3 spans 17 amino acids. Germline trimming cut 6 bases from V and 0 bases from J; bases unmatched to any gene: 10. The CDR3 spells CASSPPYGLASYNEQFF. The CDR3 region has the DNA TGTGCCAGCAGCCCCCCGTACGGACTAGCCTCCTACAATGAGCAGTTCTTC.

This clone was seen more than once but under ten times. The chain couples TRBV4-2 to TRBJ2-5, with 7 nucleotides matching TRBD2. V lost 1 base, J lost 1 base, and 6 bases stayed unmatched. From germline, CDR1 is LGHNA and CDR2 YNFKEQ. The CDR3 loop spans 16 amino acids. CDR3 bases: TGTGCCAGCAGCCAAGGTAACGGGGGGTCCCAAGAGACCCAGTACTTC. Its protein product is CASSQGNGGSQETQYF.

The CDR3, as DNA: TGTGCCAGCAGCCAATCGGGCTGGGGGGGTACTGAAGCTTTCTTT. Translated: CASSQSGWGGTEAFF. V usage is TRBV3-1 (or the pseudogene TRBV3-2) and J usage is TRBJ1-1; possible D gene TRBD1, 5 bases. The CDR3 extends over 15 amino acids. V was cut by 2 bases and J by 5 bases, with 15 bases left in between. Per the germline V gene, CDR1 is LGHDT and CDR2 is YNNKEL (reference sequence).

In this sample, this clone turned up once. CDR3 nucleotides: TGTGCCAGCAGCCAGACCGGGGGCACTGAAGCTTTCTTT. It yields the protein CASSQTGGTEAFF. V gene TRBV27 combines with J gene TRBJ1-1; D may be TRBD1 (5 bases). The CDR3 contains 13 residues. V lost 6 bases and J lost 4, with 12 bases in between. Germline-derived CDR1 and CDR2 are MNHEY and SMNVEV (reference sequence).

V gene TRBV7-2 combines with J gene TRBJ1-1; D uncertain. V was pared by 1 base and J by 5 bases, with 8 bases between. Germline CDR1 SGHTA, CDR2 FQGNSA. The CDR3 is 13 amino acids. CDR3 in DNA: TGTGCCAGCAGCTTAGTGCCAGTTACTGAAGCTTTCTTT. Translation: CASSLVPVTEAFF.

The chain joins TRBV3-1 (or the pseudogene TRBV3-2) to TRBJ2-1, with 9 bases identical to TRBD1. Germline CDR1 is LGHDT and CDR2 is YNNKEL (reference sequence). This CDR3 is built from 16 residues. The V and J ends lost 0 bases and 4 bases, in that order; junction bases with no gene match: 4. In nucleotides, the CDR3 is TGTGCCAGCAGCCAAGATTCGGGACAGGGTTACAATGAGCAGTTCTTC. The encoded protein is CASSQDSGQGYNEQFF.

The chain links TRBV19 to TRBJ2-5, with 8 positions matching TRBD1. With V trimmed by 3 bases and J by 4 bases, 13 bases remained unmatched. The CDR3 loop spans 17 amino acids. Per germline, CDR1 LNHDA and CDR2 SQIVND (reference sequence). This CDR3 is CASSMSRTGLFGETQYF. The CDR3 DNA follows: TGTGCCAGTAGTATGAGTAGGACAGGGCTTTTTGGAGAGACCCAGTACTTC.

The chain combines TRBV6-5 with TRBJ2-7, with a tentative D call TRBD2 (6 bases). The CDR3 has 14 amino acids. The V gene's germline CDR1 is MNHEY and CDR2 SVGAGI. Between the trimmed V and J ends, which lost 2 bases and 4 bases, there was a span of 12 bases. CDR3 region: CASSYTRLVYEQYF. CDR3 coding DNA: TGTGCCAGCAGTTACACACGACTAGTTTACGAGCAGTACTTC.

The CDR3 DNA follows: TGTGCCTGGAGTCGGTACAGAAACGAGCAGTACTTC. It yields the protein CAWSRYRNEQYF. The V and J genes are TRBV30 and TRBJ2-7; D unresolved. Germline V lookup: CDR1 GTSNPN, CDR2 SVGIG (reference sequence). Trimming removed 2 bases from V and 5 bases from J, with 10 bases in between. The CDR3 loop spans 12 amino acids.

V is TRBV6-4 and J is TRBJ2-3; no clear D gene. Germline-derived CDR1 and CDR2 are MRHNA and SNTAGT. V dropped 0 bases and J dropped 2 bases, with 6 bases sitting between them. The CDR3 is 14 residues long. CDR3 region: CASSDSSPTDTQYF. In nucleotides, the CDR3 is TGTGCCAGCAGTGACTCTAGCCCCACAGATACGCAGTATTTT.

V gene TRBV5-4 combines with J gene TRBJ1-2, with D perhaps TRBD1 (6 bases). Germline V gene lookup returns CDR1 SGHNT and CDR2 YYREEE (reference sequence). The CDR3 contains 16 residues. Deletions cut 2 bases from V and 8 bases from J, with 22 bases between. Here the CDR3 reads CASSFEQGAILGGYTF. The CDR3 DNA follows: TGTGCCAGCAGCTTTGAACAGGGAGCGATCCTCGGGGGCTACACCTTC.

This chain connects TRBV9 to TRBJ2-7; D possibly corresponds to TRBD1 (5 bases). The V end lost 3 bases, the J end lost 3 bases, and 10 bases lay between the germline ends. CDR1 and CDR2 from the germline V gene are SGDLS and YYNGEE. CDR3 length equals 13 residues. The CDR3 protein is CASSADRGYEQYF. CDR3 nucleotide sequence: TGTGCCAGCAGCGCCGACAGAGGCTACGAGCAGTACTTC. Drawing the rest from reference TRBV9 and TRBJ2-7, the complete variable domain is DSGVTQTPKHLITATGQRVTLRCSPRSGDLSVYWYQQSLDQGLQFLIQYYNGEERAKGNILERFSAQQFPDLHSELNLSSLELGDSALYFCASSADRGYEQYFGPGTRLTVT.

The chain uses TRBV3-1 (or the pseudogene TRBV3-2) and TRBJ1-1; 7 positions agree with TRBD1. The CDR3 is 16 amino acids. V shed 3 bases and J 3 bases; nucleotides not matched to a gene: 10. The germline CDR1 and CDR2 sequences are LGHDT and YNNKEL (reference sequence). The chain's CDR3 is CASSQTPYRGHTEAFF. In nucleotides, the CDR3 is TGTGCCAGCAGCCAGACGCCCTACAGGGGACACACTGAAGCTTTCTTT.

This sequence joins TRBV7-9 and TRBJ1-4, with TRBD1 as a possible D gene (5 bases). The V gene's germline CDR1 is SEHNR and CDR2 FQNEAQ (reference sequence). CDR3 length equals 18 residues. Trimming left V 3 bases short and J 0 bases short, with 17 bases between. The CDR3 here is CASSFRTQGAPTNEKLFF. The CDR3 nucleotides are TGTGCCAGCAGCTTCAGGACCCAAGGGGCCCCAACTAATGAAAAACTGTTTTTT.

This clone was detected only once. The chain carries TRBV18 and TRBJ2-2; possible D gene TRBD1, 6 bases. This CDR3 spans 15 amino acids. Trimming cost V 1 base and J 6 bases, with 12 bases left between them. Germline values: CDR1 KGHSH, CDR2 LQKENI. The CDR3 loop reads CASSPRNRAAGELFF. Here the CDR3 DNA reads TGTGCCAGCTCACCACGGAACAGGGCGGCCGGGGAGCTGTTTTTT.

About this clone: Relative to the germline gene, one junction end is altered; a read error may explain this. The chain links TRBV13 to TRBJ2-2; 14 bases line up with TRBD2. This CDR3 region has 18 residues. Per the germline V gene, CDR1 is PRHDT and CDR2 is FYEKMQ (reference sequence). CDR3 residues: CASSLGLAGGANTGELFF. The CDR3 DNA sequence: TGTGCCAGCAGCCTAGGACTAGCGGGGGGCGCGAACACCGGGGAGCTGTTTTTT. The full variable domain, with the rest looked up from reference TRBV13 and TRBJ2-2, is AAGVIQSPRHLIKEKRETATLKCYPIPRHDTVYWYQQGPGQDPQFLISFYEKMQSDKGSIPDRFSAQQFSDYHSELNMSSLELGDSALYFCASSLGLAGGANTGELFFGEGSRLTVL.

V usage is TRBV5-1 and J usage is TRBJ1-5; 7 bases are a match to TRBD1. This CDR3 comprises 14 residues. Per germline, CDR1 SGHRS and CDR2 YFSETQ. The V gene end was trimmed by 1 base and the J gene end by 6 bases; junction bases not matched to a gene: 4. The CDR3 DNA is TGCGCCAGCAGCTTGAGAGGGGACAGTCAGCCCCAGCATTTT. Amino acids: CASSLRGDSQPQHF.

The CDR3 coding sequence is TGTGCCGGTGGGACAGAGCAGGGCCTTAACTATGGCTACACCTTC. Its translation is CAGGTEQGLNYGYTF. V usage is TRBV6-6 and J usage is TRBJ1-2; 7 positions agree with TRBD1. The CDR3 is made up of 15 amino acids. Germline V gives CDR1 MNHNY, CDR2 SVGAGI (reference sequence). V was clipped by 11 bases and J by 1 base; unmatched bases: 13.

In regard to this clone: One end of the junction is discordant with germline, which a read error may explain. The V call is TRBV24-1, the J call TRBJ2-3; tentative D call: TRBD1 (6 bases). The CDR3 runs to 11 residues. Germline V gene data show CDR1 as KGHDR and CDR2 as SFDVKD. CDR3 region: CATSDSRTVVF. CDR3 coding DNA: TGTGCCACCAGTGATTCGCGGACAGTAGTTTTT.

The sample holds a few counts of this clone. DNA of the CDR3: TGTGCCAGCAGCTTGGGACTAGCGGGGAGCACAGATACGCAGTATTTT. Amino acids: CASSLGLAGSTDTQYF. J is TRBJ2-3 and V is TRBV5-4, with 11 bases lining up with TRBD2. CDR3 length: 16 amino acids. Germline lookup yields CDR1 SGHNT and CDR2 YYREEE (reference sequence). V shed 0 bases, J shed 0 bases, and the junction held 0 bases outside the gene matches.

This clone was detected only once. The chain links TRBV11-2 to TRBJ1-4; TRBD1 matches 8 bases. The CDR3 runs to 17 residues. Germline trimming cut 7 bases from V and 6 bases from J; bases unmatched to any gene: 16. The germline V gene has CDR1 SGHAT and CDR2 FQNNGV. CDR3 amino acids: CASTSTGAGAEYEKLFF. The CDR3 nucleotides read TGTGCCAGCACCTCGACAGGGGCTGGGGCGGAATATGAAAAACTGTTTTTT.

This chain connects TRBV2 to TRBJ2-3, with a tentative D call TRBD2 (6 bases). CDR3 length: 13 residues. Germline CDR1 and CDR2: SNHLY and FYNNEI. V shed 8 bases and J shed 2 bases, with 11 bases lying between them. The CDR3 coding sequence is TGTGCCAGCTTCCGGGACTTCACAGATACGCAGTATTTT. The encoded protein is CASFRDFTDTQYF.

The gene calls are TRBV5-6 and TRBJ1-1; D unresolved. The CDR3 contains 12 residues. CDR1 is SGHDT and CDR2 is YYEEEE in the germline V gene. Trimming pared 0 bases from V and 10 bases from J, leaving 10 bases between. CDR3 coding DNA: TGTGCCAGCAGCTTGGGGACTCTAGGAGCTTTCTTT. Translation gives CASSLGTLGAFF.

The chain employs TRBV20-1 and TRBJ1-2, with unresolved D. Germline V gene sequence: CDR1 DFQATT, CDR2 SNEGSKA (reference sequence). This CDR3 is 9 amino acids long. V lost 7 bases, J lost 8 bases, and 8 bases lay in between. CDR3 region: CSVPFGYTF. In DNA form, the CDR3 reads TGCAGTGTCCCTTTCGGCTACACCTTC.

CDR3 DNA sequence: TGTGCCAGCTCACCCGGGACAATTAGCACAGATACGCAGTATTTT. Its protein is CASSPGTISTDTQYF. This chain connects TRBV18 to TRBJ2-3; TRBD1 might be the D (6 bases). Germline V gene sequence: CDR1 KGHSH, CDR2 LQKENI. This CDR3 comprises 15 residues. V was pared by 3 bases and J by 0 bases, with 10 bases between.